These 3 T cell receptor beta chains share one sample of origin, sequenced in a study of radiotherapy plus CTLA-4 blockade in lung cancer. Produced via immunoSEQ multiplex PCR; TCRdb's table is partial and in-frame only. The table lists approximately 95,000 clones, 75% to 85% of them singletons. The sample consisted of peripheral blood, taken from a patient treated with radiotherapy plus ipilimumab. Source of these receptors: a human donor with non-small cell lung cancer who had a partial response to radiotherapy plus ipilimumab.

V usage is TRBV5-1 and J usage is TRBJ2-1; 10 bases align to TRBD2. CDR3 size: 17 residues. Germline V gives CDR1 SGHRS, CDR2 YFSETQ. With 0 bases clipped from V and 0 bases from J, the junction kept 3 bases outside the gene matches. The CDR3 sequence is CASSLVPSGSSYNEQFF. CDR3 in DNA: TGCGCCAGCAGCTTGGTTCCTAGCGGGAGCTCCTACAATGAGCAGTTCTTC. Complete variable domain (other parts from reference TRBV5-1 and TRBJ2-1): KAGVTQTPRYLIKTRGQQVTLSCSPISGHRSVSWYQQTPGQGLQFLFEYFSETQRNKGNFPGRFSGRQFSNSRSEMNVSTLELGDSALYLCASSLVPSGSSYNEQFFGPGTRLTVL.

The V gene is TRBV5-4, the J gene TRBJ2-1, with 7 nucleotides matching TRBD2. Germline CDR1 is SGHNT and CDR2 is YYREEE (reference sequence). The CDR3 contains 18 residues. Trimming took 3 bases from V and 7 from J; bases not matched to a gene: 19. CDR3 sequence reads: CASSSSDLKRDGVNEQFF. CDR3 in DNA: TGTGCCAGCAGCTCTTCGGATCTAAAGCGGGATGGGGTAAATGAGCAGTTCTTC.

The V gene is TRBV28, the J gene TRBJ2-7, with 7 nucleotides matching TRBD2. V was pared by 8 bases and J by 2 bases, with 9 bases of the junction left unmatched. Germline CDR1 and CDR2: MDHEN and SYDVKM. The CDR3 is 14 residues long. CDR3 in amino acids: CASGGGGSTYEQYF. Here the CDR3 DNA reads TGTGCCAGCGGAGGTGGCGGGAGTACCTACGAGCAGTACTTC.